This passage covers 20 T cell receptor beta chains from one sample sequenced in a study of T and B cells in COVID-19 patients. Blood genomic DNA input for TRB amplification was about 240-550 ng. BIOMED2 TRB-A/B primer pools were used in multiplex TRB PCR. TCRdb re-called the multiplex PCR reads through MiXCR, storing one row per CDR3 protein. Here the sample spans around 13,000 distinct CDR3 sequences, over 25% being singletons. Source material: blood. All receptors derive from a human donor who had recovered from COVID-19.

The V gene is TRBV28, the J gene TRBJ2-1; TRBD2 aligns across 8 bases. Germline CDR1 MDHEN, CDR2 SYDVKM. The CDR3 totals 17 residues. The ends lost 5 bases at V and 3 bases at J; junction bases unmatched: 12. CDR3 nucleotide sequence: TGTGCCAGCAGTCCAAATCAGGGGAGCGGGAGCTACAATGAGCAGTTCTTC. Residues: CASSPNQGSGSYNEQFF.

This clonotype is judged medium-sized (0.01 to 0.1%). The chain uses TRBV19 and TRBJ2-7; TRBD1 agrees at 10 bases. CDR3 size: 18 residues. Looked up from germline, CDR1 is LNHDA and CDR2 is SQIVND (reference sequence). After removal of 5 bases from V and 2 bases from J, the junction contained 15 bases not matched to a gene. CDR3 region: CASSGVPGQGLSPYEQYF. The CDR3 coding sequence is TGTGCCAGTAGTGGGGTTCCGGGACAGGGGCTTTCCCCCTACGAGCAGTACTTC.

This clonotype was detected a few times. This rearrangement joins TRBV7-9 to TRBJ2-5; 8 positions match TRBD2. The CDR3 totals 16 residues. Germline V lookup: CDR1 SEHNR, CDR2 FQNEAQ (reference sequence). V was clipped by 2 bases and J by 3 bases; unmatched bases: 8. The CDR3 region is CASSLLIGSGEETQYF. As DNA, the CDR3 is TGTGCCAGCAGCTTATTGATAGGTAGCGGGGAAGAGACCCAGTACTTC.

The chain employs TRBV11-2 and TRBJ2-7; no clear D gene. Germline V gene lookup returns CDR1 SGHAT and CDR2 FQNNGV. The CDR3 runs 16 residues. V was pared by 5 bases and J by 0 bases, with 17 bases between. CDR3 sequence reads: CASSPTRRGRSYEQYF. CDR3 bases: TGTGCCAGCAGCCCTACCCGACGAGGTCGCTCCTACGAGCAGTACTTC. Full variable domain (outside the CDR3, taken from reference TRBV11-2 and TRBJ2-7): EAGVAQSPRYKIIEKRQSVAFWCNPISGHATLYWYQQILGQGPKLLIQFQNNGVVDDSQLPKDRFSAERLKGVDSTLKIQPAKLEDSAVYLCASSPTRRGRSYEQYFGPGTRLTVT.

This clonotype was recorded at least ten times. The rearrangement links TRBV27 to TRBJ2-5; D gene uncertain. Trimming took 6 bases from V and 6 from J, leaving 8 bases between them. CDR1 and CDR2 (germline): MNHEY, SMNVEV (reference sequence). This CDR3 contains 11 residues. The CDR3 nucleotides read TGTGCCAGCAGCCCAGTACAGACCCAGTACTTC. Translated, it gives CASSPVQTQYF.

This clonotype was recorded many times. The rearrangement joins TRBV5-4 to TRBJ2-1; TRBD2 aligns across 7 bases. Trimming cost V 3 bases and J 4 bases; bases outside gene matches: 4. Germline CDR1 SGHNT, CDR2 YYREEE (reference sequence). This CDR3 has 14 residues. Here the CDR3 DNA reads TGTGCCAGCAGCTCTGGGGGGGTATACAATGAGCAGTTCTTC. Its protein is CASSSGGVYNEQFF.

The sample holds a few counts of this clonotype. The chain couples TRBV6-1 to TRBJ2-2; D might be TRBD2 (6 bases). Germline lookup yields CDR1 MNHNS and CDR2 SASEGT. Trimming stripped 4 bases from V and 6 bases from J, with 21 bases between. The CDR3 totals 17 residues. The CDR3 protein is CASSGKSSGVKPGELFF. The CDR3 DNA follows: TGTGCCAGCAGTGGAAAGTCCTCGGGGGTGAAGCCCGGGGAGCTGTTTTTT.

This clonotype was seen more than once but under ten times. V usage is TRBV5-1 and J usage is TRBJ2-3; D is perhaps TRBD1 (5 bases). The V and J ends lost 0 bases and 5 bases respectively, with 13 bases between them. Germline CDR1 SGHRS, CDR2 YFSETQ. The CDR3 has 15 amino acids. In nucleotides, the CDR3 is TGCGCCAGCAGCTTGGCCGGCAGGGAAGGAGATACGCAGTATTTT. It is translated as CASSLAGREGDTQYF.

This clonotype was detected many times. The chain is built from TRBV18 and TRBJ2-7, with 7 bases matching TRBD2. Losses at the gene ends were 3 bases for V and 2 bases for J; bases not matched to a gene: 4. Germline V CDR1 and CDR2: KGHSH, LQKENI. This CDR3 region has 14 residues. CDR3 residues: CASSPLAEAYEQYF. CDR3 nucleotide sequence: TGTGCCAGCTCACCTCTAGCGGAAGCCTACGAGCAGTACTTC.

The J gene is TRBJ1-2, the V gene TRBV20-1; D is unclear. V lost 4 bases to trimming and J lost 5 bases, with 17 bases between them. CDR3 size: 14 residues. Germline-derived CDR1 and CDR2 are DFQATT and SNEGSKA (reference sequence). DNA for the CDR3: TGCAGTGCTATGGGCGGTTATAGGTTGTATGGCTACACCTTC. Amino acids: CSAMGGYRLYGYTF.

About this clonotype: Germline and junction disagree at one end, which may indicate a read error. This sequence joins TRBV5-6 and TRBJ1-5; a weak D match, TRBD1 (5 bases). The CDR3 consists of 13 residues. The V gene's germline CDR1 is SGHDT and CDR2 YYEEEE. In nucleotides, the CDR3 is TGTGCCAGCAGCTTGGCTCAGGGTCAGCCCCAGCCTTTT. It encodes CASSLAQGQPQPF.

A word on this clonotype: This could be a read error, since a much larger clone is one nucleotide away. The chain combines TRBV6-1 with TRBJ2-1, with 11 bases fitting TRBD2. CDR1 and CDR2 from the germline V gene are MNHNS and SASEGT. The CDR3 sequence is 13 residues long. V was clipped by 10 bases and J by 3 bases; unmatched bases: 2. CDR3 sequence: CAIGTSGYNEQFF. The CDR3 DNA is TGTGCCATCGGGACTAGCGGCTACAATGAGCAGTTCTTC.

This clonotype is medium-sized in the sample. V gene TRBV29-1 combines with J gene TRBJ1-1; D not certain. V was cut by 4 bases and J by 0 bases, with 9 bases left in between. This CDR3 is 13 amino acids long. Germline V gene lookup returns CDR1 SQVTM and CDR2 ANQGSEA. CDR3 DNA sequence: TGCAGCGTTGGGAGGAGGCTGAACACTGAAGCTTTCTTT. This translates into CSVGRRLNTEAFF.

With regard to this clonotype: One base away lies a much larger clone, so this may be a sequencing read error. The rearrangement links TRBV27 to TRBJ1-6; 8 nucleotides align to TRBD1. The CDR3 sequence is 14 residues long. Losses at the gene ends were 7 bases for V and 7 bases for J; bases not matched to a gene: 6. Germline V CDR1 and CDR2: MNHEY, SMNVEV (reference sequence). CDR3 nucleotides: TGTGCCAGCATGGAAACAGGGGGGAATTCACCCCTCCACTTT. Its translation: CASMETGGNSPLHF.

This clonotype is medium-sized. The gene calls are TRBV19 and TRBJ1-5; 8 nucleotides line up with TRBD1. Germline V gene sequence: CDR1 LNHDA, CDR2 SQIVND (reference sequence). This CDR3 contains 15 residues. With V trimmed by 6 bases and J by 5 bases, 9 bases remained unmatched. Here the CDR3 DNA reads TGTGCCAGTAGCTCCGGACAGGGCGGAGATCAGCCCCAGCATTTT. Its translation: CASSSGQGGDQPQHF.

The rearrangement links TRBV12-3 or TRBV12-4 to TRBJ2-1; D not certain. V gave up 3 bases and J gave up 0 bases, with 24 bases separating them. The CDR3 is 20 amino acids. CDR3 loop: CASSFKVLRFTHSSYNEQFF. CDR3 in DNA: TGTGCCAGCAGTTTTAAGGTCTTACGCTTCACTCATAGCTCCTACAATGAGCAGTTCTTC.

This clonotype occurred many times. The rearrangement uses TRBV10-3 and TRBJ2-2; D is perhaps TRBD2 (6 bases). This CDR3 region has 15 residues. CDR1 and CDR2 (germline): ENHRY, SYGVKD. V gave up 2 bases and J gave up 4 bases, with 11 bases separating them. The CDR3 spells CAISEGGERTGELFF. The CDR3 nucleotides are TGTGCCATCAGTGAGGGAGGGGAGCGCACCGGGGAGCTGTTTTTT.

This clonotype was counted only a few times. This chain uses TRBV5-1 with TRBJ2-1; D unresolved. Germline values: CDR1 SGHRS, CDR2 YFSETQ. The CDR3 is made up of 16 amino acids. The V end lost 0 bases, the J end lost 1 base, and 11 bases lay between the germline ends. CDR3 DNA: TGCGCCAGCAGCTTGGAACCAGCGAGTTCCTACAATGAGCAGTTCTTC. This translates into CASSLEPASSYNEQFF.

This clonotype is labeled as medium-sized. This chain joins TRBV13 and TRBJ1-3; D ambiguous. Germline V gives CDR1 PRHDT, CDR2 FYEKMQ (reference sequence). V shed 0 bases and J shed 4 bases, with 10 bases lying between them. The CDR3 covers 15 residues. The DNA for the CDR3 is TGTGCCAGCAGCTTAGGCCTGGGGTCAGGAAACACCATATATTTT. It translates to CASSLGLGSGNTIYF.

Judged by abundance, this clonotype is medium-sized. V gene TRBV6-5 combines with J gene TRBJ2-1; possibly TRBD1 for D (5 bases). Per the germline V gene, CDR1 is MNHEY and CDR2 is SVGAGI. Trimming stripped 0 bases from V and 10 bases from J, with 16 bases between. The length of the CDR3 is 15 residues. CDR3 bases: TGTGCCAGCAGTTACTCCCGCGACAGTACAAACGAGCAGTTCTTC. It specifies CASSYSRDSTNEQFF.